What follows describes a single TCR beta chain. Its antigen is still unknown. The CDR3 end falls 3 residues outside the read, so it is completed with the germline J gene. Mixed chimerism was transient after nonmyeloablative marrow transplants from related graft donors. CDR1 SGHTA and CDR2 FQGNSA come from the germline V gene. Unmatched junction bases numbered 0, after V lost 1 base and J lost 5 bases. This CDR3 contains 14 residues. This table comes from immunoSEQ multiplex PCR, and its TCRdb copy is limited to in-frame clones, with some not included. The sample's table shows under 35,000 clones. The sample originates from a study of Tregs in tolerant kidney transplant recipients. General observations from the study: Findings come from small patient numbers and require larger validation.

This TCR was sampled from a human patient who received a combined kidney and bone marrow transplant. Some T cells may be provided by the graft donor. The sequencing used CD4+ T cells from blood (PBMCs), collected 24 months after the transplant. The rearrangement joins TRBV7-2 to TRBJ2-2, with TRBD1 matching 8 bases. The CDR3 sequence is CASSLGQGTGELFF. The covered CDR3 bases are TGTGCCAGCAGCTTAGGACAGGGGACCGGGGAG.